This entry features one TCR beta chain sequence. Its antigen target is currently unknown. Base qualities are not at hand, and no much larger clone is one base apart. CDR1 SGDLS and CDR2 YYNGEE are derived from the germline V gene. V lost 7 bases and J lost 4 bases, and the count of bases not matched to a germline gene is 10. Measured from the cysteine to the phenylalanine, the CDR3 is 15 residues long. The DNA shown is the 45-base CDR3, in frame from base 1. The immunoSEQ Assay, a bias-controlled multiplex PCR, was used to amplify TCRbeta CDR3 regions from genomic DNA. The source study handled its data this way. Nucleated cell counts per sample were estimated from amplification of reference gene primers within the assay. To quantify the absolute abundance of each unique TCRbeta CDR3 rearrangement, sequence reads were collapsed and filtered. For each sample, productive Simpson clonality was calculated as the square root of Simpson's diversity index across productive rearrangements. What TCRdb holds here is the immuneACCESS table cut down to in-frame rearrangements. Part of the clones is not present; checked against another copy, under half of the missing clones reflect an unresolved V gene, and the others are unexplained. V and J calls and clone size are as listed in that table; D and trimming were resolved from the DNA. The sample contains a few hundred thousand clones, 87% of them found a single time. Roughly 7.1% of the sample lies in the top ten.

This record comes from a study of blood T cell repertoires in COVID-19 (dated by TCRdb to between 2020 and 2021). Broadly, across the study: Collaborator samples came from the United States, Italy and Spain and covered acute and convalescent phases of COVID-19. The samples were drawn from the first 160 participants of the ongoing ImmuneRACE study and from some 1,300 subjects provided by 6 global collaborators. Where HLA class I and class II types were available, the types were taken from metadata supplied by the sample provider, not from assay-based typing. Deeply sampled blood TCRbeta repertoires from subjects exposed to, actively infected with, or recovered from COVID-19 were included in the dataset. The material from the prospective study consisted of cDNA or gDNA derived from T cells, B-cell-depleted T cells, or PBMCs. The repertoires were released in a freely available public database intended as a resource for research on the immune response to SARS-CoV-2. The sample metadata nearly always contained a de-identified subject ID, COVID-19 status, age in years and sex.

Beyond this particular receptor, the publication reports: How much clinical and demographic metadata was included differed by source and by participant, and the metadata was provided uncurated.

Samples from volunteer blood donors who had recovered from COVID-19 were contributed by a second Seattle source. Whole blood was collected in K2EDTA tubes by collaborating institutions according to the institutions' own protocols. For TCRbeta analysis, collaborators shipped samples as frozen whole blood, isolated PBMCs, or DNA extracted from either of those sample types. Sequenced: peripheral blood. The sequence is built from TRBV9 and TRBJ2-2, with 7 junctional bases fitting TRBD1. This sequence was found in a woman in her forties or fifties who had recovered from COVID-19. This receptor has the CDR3 CASDQQGSPTGELFF. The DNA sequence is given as TGTGCCAGCGATCAACAGGGGTCCCCCACCGGGGAGCTGTTTTTT.